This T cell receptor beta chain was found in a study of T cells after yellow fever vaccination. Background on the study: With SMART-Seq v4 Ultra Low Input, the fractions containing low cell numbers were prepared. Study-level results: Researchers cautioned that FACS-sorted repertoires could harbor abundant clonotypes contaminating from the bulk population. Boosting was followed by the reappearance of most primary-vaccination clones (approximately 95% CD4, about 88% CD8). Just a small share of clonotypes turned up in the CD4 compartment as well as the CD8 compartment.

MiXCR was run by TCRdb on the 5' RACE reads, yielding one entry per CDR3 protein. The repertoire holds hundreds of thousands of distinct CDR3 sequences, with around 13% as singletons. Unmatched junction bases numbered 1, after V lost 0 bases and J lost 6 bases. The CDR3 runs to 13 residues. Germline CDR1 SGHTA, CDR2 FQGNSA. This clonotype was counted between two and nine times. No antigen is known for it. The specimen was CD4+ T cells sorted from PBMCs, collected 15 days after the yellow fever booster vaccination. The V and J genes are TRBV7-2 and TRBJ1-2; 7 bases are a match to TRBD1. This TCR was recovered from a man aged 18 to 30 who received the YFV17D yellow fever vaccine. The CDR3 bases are TGTGCCAGCAGCTTAGCACAGGGGCATGGCTACACCTTC. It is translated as CASSLAQGHGYTF.